This T cell receptor beta chain is from a study of T cell clusters in autoimmune cytopenias. Findings and caveats of the study: The cluster-lack signature was not seen for secondary cytopenia versus chronic lymphocytic leukemia.

The germline V gene has CDR1 MNHEY and CDR2 SMNVEV (reference sequence). The CDR3 sequence is 14 residues long. TRB was amplified from 250 ng of peripheral blood genomic DNA per sample. TRB was amplified by touch-down multiplex PCR, primer pools A and B combined. Following a re-call of the multiplex PCR reads, TCRdb has one entry per CDR3 protein and lacks DNA. This sample's table has about 9,500 distinct CDR3 sequences. This clonotype is labeled medium-sized based on frequency. The target antigen is unknown. This TCR was recovered from a human donor with an autoimmune cytopenia or autoimmune hepatitis (not recorded which). Sequencing was carried out using peripheral blood. The V and J genes are TRBV27 and TRBJ1-2; checking the TCRdb D call of TRBD1 is not possible without DNA. The CDR3 protein is CASSKQGEPNGYTF.